A selection of T cell receptor beta chains follows, all from one sample in a study of blood T cell repertoires in COVID-19. Produced via immunoSEQ multiplex PCR; TCRdb's table is partial and in-frame only. The sample contains about 86,000 clones, about four fifths of which appear only once. Specimen: peripheral blood. The origin of the receptors is an elderly woman with acute or convalescent COVID-19. The CDR3 runs from the conserved cysteine through the conserved F or W. D genes are given only for firm matches. For some rows the clone size is stated as once, few or many, or as a class when expanded; others skip it.

v_gene	d_gene	abundance	j_gene	CDR3nt	CDR3aa
TRBV24-1	TRBD1	NA	TRBJ1-3	TGTGCCACCAGTGATCCGACAGGGGCTGGAAACACCATATATTTT	CATSDPTGAGNTIYF
TRBV6-1	TRBD1	NA	TRBJ1-5	TGTGCCAGCAGTGATGGACAGGGACACAGGCAGCCCCAGCATTTT	CASSDGQGHRQPQHF
TRBV19	NA	few	TRBJ1-5	TGTGCCAGTAGTATGGAGGGGAATCAGCCCCAGCATTTT	CASSMEGNQPQHF
TRBV5-4	NA	NA	TRBJ1-1	TGTGCCAGCAGCACCCCGCGGGGCTCTGAAGCTTTCTTT	CASSTPRGSEAFF
TRBV5-4	NA	few	TRBJ1-6	TGTGCCAGCAGGTCTGGGGGGATCGGAAGCTCCTATAATTCACCCCTCCACTTT	CASRSGGIGSSYNSPLHF
TRBV19	TRBD1	NA	TRBJ1-5	TGTGCCACCACAGGGGTTAGCAATCAGCCCCAGCATTTT	CATTGVSNQPQHF
TRBV7-2	TRBD1	NA	TRBJ1-2	TGTGCCAGCAGCTTTGGACGGACAGGGAATGGCTACACCTTC	CASSFGRTGNGYTF
TRBV19	NA	NA	TRBJ2-7	TGTGCCAGTAGGCCATCAGGGGCCCGACGCTACGAGCAGTACTTC	CASRPSGARRYEQYF
TRBV2	TRBD1	NA	TRBJ2-7	TGTGCCAGCACCCCCCGAGGGGGCTTCCACGAGCAGTACTTC	CASTPRGGFHEQYF
TRBV6-5	TRBD1	once	TRBJ1-2	TGTGCCAGCAGCCGGGACAGGGCTTATAACTATGGCTACACCTTC	CASSRDRAYNYGYTF
TRBV21-1	NA	NA	TRBJ2-3	TGTGCCAGCAGCAAAGAACTGGTTCCCCGCGCAGATACGCAGTATTTT	CASSKELVPRADTQYF
TRBV7-8	NA	once	TRBJ1-1	TGTGCCAGCAGCGGGGGACATTTGAACACTGAAGCTTTCTTT	CASSGGHLNTEAFF
TRBV7-2	NA	once	TRBJ1-5	TGTGCCAGCGGAGGCAATCAGCCCCAGCATTTT	CASGGNQPQHF
TRBV19	NA	NA	TRBJ2-7	TGTGCCAGTAGTATGGGGTTGAGGGGGAGAAGAGGCTACGAGCAGTACTTC	CASSMGLRGRRGYEQYF
TRBV5-1	NA	NA	TRBJ2-2	TGCGCCAGCAGCTCACCAGGACAGAAGAACACCGGGGAGCTGTTTTTT	CASSSPGQKNTGELFF
TRBV5-4	NA	NA	TRBJ1-6	TGTGCCAGCAGCTTGGTGTCAGGGTTAGATTCACCCCTCCACTTT	CASSLVSGLDSPLHF
TRBV5-1	NA	NA	TRBJ2-5	TGCGCCAGCAGCTCGGCGGGCAGGAGAGAGACCCAGTACTTC	CASSSAGRRETQYF
TRBV2	TRBD1	NA	TRBJ1-5	TGTGCCACCGGGACAGCATTCTTTCAGCCCCAGCATTTT	CATGTAFFQPQHF
TRBV19	TRBD1	few	TRBJ1-2	TGTGCCAGTAGTCCCGGGACAGGGATCTATGGCTACACCTTC	CASSPGTGIYGYTF
TRBV28	NA	NA	TRBJ2-1	TGTGCCAGCAGTTTATTTCGGTCGGAGAATGAGCAGTTCTTC	CASSLFRSENEQFF
TRBV5-4	NA	NA	TRBJ1-1	TGTGCCAGCAGCTTGGGTGGGGAGATCAACACTGAAGCTTTCTTT	CASSLGGEINTEAFF
TRBV2	TRBD1	once	TRBJ2-2	TGTGCCAGCAGTGGGTGGACAGGACCCGGGGAGCTGTTTTTT	CASSGWTGPGELFF
TRBV6-1	NA	NA	TRBJ1-2	TGTGCCAGCAGTGAAGCGCTGGACAGTCGTGGCTACACCTTC	CASSEALDSRGYTF
TRBV6-5	TRBD1	NA	TRBJ2-3	TGTGCCAGCAGCTTAGACAGGGTAGTAAATACGCAGTATTTT	CASSLDRVVNTQYF
TRBV15	NA	NA	TRBJ2-3	TGTGCCACCAGCAGCCCCTTCGGGGGCACAGATACGCAGTATTTT	CATSSPFGGTDTQYF
TRBV6-5	NA	NA	TRBJ1-4	TGTGCCAGCAGACCAGGGGAACGGGAAAAACTGTTTTTT	CASRPGEREKLFF
TRBV15	NA	NA	TRBJ1-5	TGTGCCACCAGCAGAGATTCGGGACAGCCCCAGCATTTT	CATSRDSGQPQHF